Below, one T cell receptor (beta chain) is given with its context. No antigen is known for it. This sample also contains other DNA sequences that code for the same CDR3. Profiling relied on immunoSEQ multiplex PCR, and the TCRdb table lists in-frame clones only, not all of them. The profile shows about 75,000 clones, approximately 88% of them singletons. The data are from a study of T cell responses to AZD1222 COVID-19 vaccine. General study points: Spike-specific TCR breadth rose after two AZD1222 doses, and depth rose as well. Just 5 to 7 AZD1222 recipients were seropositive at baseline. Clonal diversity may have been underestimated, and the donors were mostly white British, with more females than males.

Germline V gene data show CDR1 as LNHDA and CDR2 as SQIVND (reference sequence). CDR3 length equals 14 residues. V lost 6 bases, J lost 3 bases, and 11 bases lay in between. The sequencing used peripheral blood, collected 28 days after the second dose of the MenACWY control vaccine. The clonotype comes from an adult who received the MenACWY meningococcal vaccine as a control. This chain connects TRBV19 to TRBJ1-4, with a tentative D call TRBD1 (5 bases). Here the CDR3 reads CASSFGAANEKLFF. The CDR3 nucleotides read TGTGCCAGTAGCTTTGGGGCGGCTAATGAAAAACTGTTTTTT.